The rows below give T cell receptor beta chains drawn from one sample of a study of T-cell memory formation after mild COVID-19. Via MiXCR, TCRdb re-called the 5' RACE reads, giving one row per CDR3 protein. The sample includes 560,000 or so distinct CDR3 sequences, 17% seen only once; the top ten take less than 10%. Specimen: PBMCs or a T cell subset sorted from them (not recorded which). These TCRs come from an adult woman who had mild COVID-19 (a few samples of this study predate the infection). Cell type and time point are not known. CDR3s include the opening cysteine and the closing phenylalanine or tryptophan. Fields, in order: clone size, D gene, J gene, V gene, CDR3 DNA, CDR3 protein. D genes are given only for firm matches. Not every row has a clone size; where given, it reads once, few, many or a size class.

>few|NA|TRBJ1-1|TRBV12-3/TRBV12-4
TGTGCCAGCAGTTTTGATCGCGGGGTGAAGGCTGAAGCTTTCTTT
CASSFDRGVKAEAFF
>NA|TRBD1|TRBJ1-2|TRBV2
TGTGCCAGCACCGACGGCAGGGGGGACTATGGCTACACCTTC
CASTDGRGDYGYTF
>few|TRBD1|TRBJ1-2|TRBV4-2
TGTGCCAGCAGCCAACCGGGACAGGGGAACTATGGCTACACCTTC
CASSQPGQGNYGYTF
>few|NA|TRBJ1-5|TRBV24-1
TGTGCCACCAGTGCCCCCGGGGATAGTCAGCCCCAGCATTTT
CATSAPGDSQPQHF
>NA|TRBD1|TRBJ1-1|TRBV2
TGTGCCAGCAGTGAAACAGGGGTACTTGAAAAAGCTTTCTTT
CASSETGVLEKAFF
>NA|NA|TRBJ2-3|TRBV12-3/TRBV12-4
TGTGCCAGCAGATTAAGAGATACGCAGTATTTT
CASRLRDTQYF
>NA|TRBD1|TRBJ1-1|TRBV20-1
TGCAGTGCTAGAGGAATCCCGGGACAGGGGGGAACGGCAGAAGCTTTCTTT
CSARGIPGQGGTAEAFF
>NA|NA|TRBJ1-3|TRBV6-1
TGTGCCAGCAGTGAAATGGGGGTGATCTCTGGAAACACCATATATTTT
CASSEMGVISGNTIYF
>NA|NA|TRBJ2-1|TRBV5-1
TGCGCCAGCAGCTTGGTAGGGGACCAATCTATTAATGAGCAGTTCTTC
CASSLVGDQSINEQFF
>NA|NA|TRBJ2-3|TRBV24-1
TGTGCCACCAGTGATTCCGGGGCCGGCGCAGATACGCAGTATTTT
CATSDSGAGADTQYF
>NA|NA|TRBJ1-1|TRBV20-1
TGCAGTGCTAGAGGCGAGTTGTTTCGGTCTTCTGAAGCTTTCTTT
CSARGELFRSSEAFF
>many|NA|TRBJ2-1|TRBV7-3
TGTGCCAGCAGCCCAGGGACAAGTGAGCAGTTCTTC
CASSPGTSEQFF
>NA|NA|TRBJ1-6|TRBV5-1
TGCGCCAGCAGCTTGGCCATCAGGGGTAGGAATTCACCCCTCCACTTT
CASSLAIRGRNSPLHF
>NA|TRBD2|TRBJ2-1|TRBV29-1
TGCAGCGTTGAGGCTAGCGGGAGTAGTTGGGATGAGCAGTTCTTC
CSVEASGSSWDEQFF
>few|NA|TRBJ2-3|TRBV12-3/TRBV12-4
TGTGCCAGCAGTTACAGGGACTCCAGGGATACGCAGTATTTT
CASSYRDSRDTQYF
>few|NA|TRBJ2-5|TRBV20-1
TGCAGTGCTAGCCCCGCCCAAGGGGTCGAGACCCAGTACTTC
CSASPAQGVETQYF
>few|NA|TRBJ1-1|TRBV27
TGTGCCAGCCGTGGCAGGCCCTCTGAAGCTTTCTTT
CASRGRPSEAFF
>once|TRBD2|TRBJ2-3|TRBV30
TGTGCCTGGACTATACGATTTAGCGGGAGAACAGATACGCAGTATTTT
CAWTIRFSGRTDTQYF
>NA|NA|TRBJ1-1|TRBV5-4
TGTGCCAGCAGCTTCGGGAAGTTTTTGAACACTGAAGCTTTCTTT
CASSFGKFLNTEAFF
>NA|NA|TRBJ2-1|TRBV20-1
TGCAGTGCTAGAGATCTTCGCGGGGCTCCCTACAATGAGCAGTTCTTC
CSARDLRGAPYNEQFF
>NA|NA|TRBJ1-2|TRBV7-2
TGTGCCAGCAGCCCCAAGTCAAGCGGGTATGGCTACACCTTC
CASSPKSSGYGYTF
>few|TRBD1|TRBJ1-5|TRBV6-6
TGTGCCAGCAGTTACTGGGGGGCAGGGGGGGCCATCAATCAGCCCCAGCATTTT
CASSYWGAGGAINQPQHF
>few|TRBD2|TRBJ2-1|TRBV9
TGTGCCAGCAGCGTAGGGCGTTCTAGCGGTGACAATGAGCAGTTCTTC
CASSVGRSSGDNEQFF
>NA|TRBD2|TRBJ2-7|TRBV5-1
TGCGCCAGCATGGCAGGCGGGAGCGGGCCTTACGAGCAGTACTTC
CASMAGGSGPYEQYF
>few|NA|TRBJ2-1|TRBV18
TGTGCCAGCTCGCCCGGGAGCCCGAACAATGAGCAGTTCTTC
CASSPGSPNNEQFF
>NA|NA|TRBJ2-1|TRBV9
TGTGCCAGCAGCGAGGGGGGGGAGCAGTTCTTC
CASSEGGEQFF
>NA|NA|TRBJ1-1|TRBV4-1
TGCGCCAGCAGCCAGAATTTATGGACAGAGGAAGGAGCTTTCTTT
CASSQNLWTEEGAFF
>NA|NA|TRBJ1-1|TRBV19
TGTGCCAGTACCTTTGACAACTATGAAGCTTTCTTT
CASTFDNYEAFF
>NA|TRBD2|TRBJ2-1|TRBV20-1
TGCAGTGCTACCATCCGACTAGCGGGAGACAATGAGCAGTTCTTC
CSATIRLAGDNEQFF
>NA|TRBD2|TRBJ2-1|TRBV2
TGTGCCAGACTAAGGGTTGCTAGCGGGTTAAGCTCCTACAATGAGCAGTTCTTC
CARLRVASGLSSYNEQFF
>NA|NA|TRBJ2-5|TRBV7-9
TGTGCCAGCAGCTTAGGACTGGTCCCCGGACAAGAGACCCAGTACTTC
CASSLGLVPGQETQYF
>many|TRBD1|TRBJ2-7|TRBV13
TGTGCCAGCAGCGTACACTCAGGGGGCGCATACGAGCAGTACTTC
CASSVHSGGAYEQYF
>NA|NA|TRBJ2-3|TRBV12-3/TRBV12-4
TGTGCCAGCAGCCAAACTCCGGGGTCTGGCACAGATACGCAGTATTTT
CASSQTPGSGTDTQYF
>NA|NA|TRBJ2-1|TRBV5-6
TGTGCCAGCAGCTTGGAGGAGTTCTCCTACAATGAGCAGTTCTTC
CASSLEEFSYNEQFF
>few|NA|TRBJ1-5|TRBV7-8
TGTGCCAGCAGCCCTACTTCTTCCAGGGATCAGCCCCAGCATTTT
CASSPTSSRDQPQHF
>few|NA|TRBJ1-1|TRBV29-1
TGCAGCGTTCAGGGACCCACTGAAGCTTTCTTT
CSVQGPTEAFF
>few|NA|TRBJ2-3|TRBV21-1
TGTGCCAGCAGGACCGGGACTAGCGGGAGTAAGGATAGCACAGATACGCAGTATTTT
CASRTGTSGSKDSTDTQYF
>NA|NA|TRBJ2-7|TRBV6-2/TRBV6-3
TGTGCCAGCAGATGGGTGGACGAGCAGTACTTC
CASRWVDEQYF
>NA|NA|TRBJ2-7|TRBV25-1
TGTGCCAGCAGTGTCTCCGCGGGACACCCCTACGAGCAGTACTTC
CASSVSAGHPYEQYF
>few|TRBD2|TRBJ2-1|TRBV30
TGTGCCTGGAGGAGGACTAGCTATGAGCAGTTCTTC
CAWRRTSYEQFF
>few|TRBD2|TRBJ2-7|TRBV20-1
TGCAGTGCTAGAGATAGTGGCACTAGCGGGGCCCTCTACGAGCAGTACTTC
CSARDSGTSGALYEQYF
>NA|NA|TRBJ2-5|TRBV5-4
TGTGCCAGCGCAGTTCGGGGCGGCCAAGAGACCCAGTACTTC
CASAVRGGQETQYF
>NA|TRBD1|TRBJ2-7|TRBV4-1
TGCGCCAGCAGCCAAGCGGGGACAGGGCTGTACGAGCAGTACTTC
CASSQAGTGLYEQYF
>NA|NA|TRBJ2-5|TRBV13
TGTGCCAGCAGCCCCGGGACGGCAGAGACCCAGTACTTC
CASSPGTAETQYF
>many|NA|TRBJ2-1|TRBV5-1
TGCGCCAGCAGCTTGATTAGCGGCACGTACAATGAGCAGTTCTTC
CASSLISGTYNEQFF
>NA|NA|TRBJ2-5|TRBV21-1
TGTGCCAGCAGCAAATACGGGACAGGGAACGGAGAGACCCAGTACTTC
CASSKYGTGNGETQYF
>NA|NA|TRBJ2-3|TRBV7-9
TGTGCCAGCAGCTTAAGGCGGCAGGGCTTGGGGGATACGCAGTATTTT
CASSLRRQGLGDTQYF
>few|NA|TRBJ2-1|TRBV13
TGTGCCAGCAGCTCCAGGGGGGCCCATGAGCAGTTCTTC
CASSSRGAHEQFF
>once|TRBD1|TRBJ1-1|TRBV6-1
TGTGCCACCCACGGACAGGTAAACACTGAAGCTTTCTTT
CATHGQVNTEAFF
>few|NA|TRBJ2-2|TRBV7-9
TGTGCCAGCAGCCCCCGGGACCGGTCGAACACCGGGGAGCTGTTTTTT
CASSPRDRSNTGELFF
>NA|TRBD2|TRBJ2-3|TRBV18
TGTGCCAGCTCAACGCTCGGGACTAGCGGGGGAACAGATACGCAGTATTTT
CASSTLGTSGGTDTQYF
>NA|TRBD2|TRBJ2-2|TRBV12-3/TRBV12-4
TGTGCCAGCAGCCCCCTTCCCCTAGCGGGGGGGGGCGGGGAGCTGTTTTTT
CASSPLPLAGGGGELFF
>NA|NA|TRBJ1-5|TRBV20-1
TGCAGTGCCAGTACCGGGACCGATAATCAGCCCCAGCATTTT
CSASTGTDNQPQHF
>NA|NA|TRBJ2-1|TRBV7-2
TGTGCCAGCAGCTTAGGATATCTTGGCAATGAGCAGTTCTTC
CASSLGYLGNEQFF
>NA|TRBD1|TRBJ1-2|TRBV12-3/TRBV12-4
TGTGCCAGCAGTTTGGGGCAGGGGGAACTCCGGCACACCTTC
CASSLGQGELRHTF